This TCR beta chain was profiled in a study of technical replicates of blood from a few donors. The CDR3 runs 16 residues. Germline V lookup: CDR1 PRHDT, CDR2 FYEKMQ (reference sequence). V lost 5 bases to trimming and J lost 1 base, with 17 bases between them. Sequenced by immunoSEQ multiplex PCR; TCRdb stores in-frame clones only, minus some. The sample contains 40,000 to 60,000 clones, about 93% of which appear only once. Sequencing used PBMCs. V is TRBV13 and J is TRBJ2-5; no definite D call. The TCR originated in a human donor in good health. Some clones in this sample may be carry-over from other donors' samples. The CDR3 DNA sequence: TGTGCCAGCAGCCCCCGTTTAGCCGAAGTCCAAGAGACCCAGTACTTC. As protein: CASSPRLAEVQETQYF.